This is a list of T cell receptor beta chains from one sample in a study of beta chain features in type 1 diabetes. The data were produced by immunoSEQ multiplex PCR, yet TCRdb's version contains in-frame clones alone and is incomplete. This sample yields about 110,000 clones, of which roughly 43% are seen a single time; over 0.065% belongs to the top ten. Input material: stem cell memory CD4+ T cells from blood. The origin of the receptors is a woman younger than 35 in good health. The CDR3 runs from the conserved cysteine through the conserved F or W. The order of the fields is J gene, clone size, D gene, V gene, CDR3 protein, CDR3 DNA. The D gene is left open where the match is weak. Clone size appears in some rows only: once, few, many, or a class for an expanded clone.

J gene: TRBJ1-3; clone size: -; D gene: TRBD1; V gene: TRBV7-8; CDR3 protein: CASSFAGTGSSFSGNTIYF; CDR3 DNA: TGTGCCAGCAGCTTCGCCGGGACAGGGTCCTCATTTTCTGGAAACACCATATATTTT
J gene: TRBJ1-2; clone size: -; D gene: -; V gene: TRBV30; CDR3 protein: CAWSARGGRYGYTF; CDR3 DNA: TGTGCCTGGAGTGCCCGGGGGGGGCGATATGGCTACACCTTC
J gene: TRBJ1-5; clone size: few; D gene: -; V gene: TRBV4-1; CDR3 protein: CASSQASGRFNQPQHF; CDR3 DNA: TGCGCCAGCAGCCAAGCTTCAGGGCGATTTAACCAGCCCCAGCATTTT
J gene: TRBJ1-3; clone size: once; D gene: -; V gene: TRBV28; CDR3 protein: CASSLRDYGEASGNTIYF; CDR3 DNA: TGTGCCAGCAGTTTGCGCGACTACGGAGAGGCCTCTGGAAACACCATATATTTT
J gene: TRBJ2-7; clone size: few; D gene: -; V gene: TRBV7-2; CDR3 protein: CASSLALGGRTISYEQYF; CDR3 DNA: TGTGCCAGCAGCTTAGCGCTGGGAGGACGAACCATCTCCTACGAGCAGTACTTC
J gene: TRBJ1-4; clone size: -; D gene: -; V gene: TRBV28; CDR3 protein: CASSLQDWNEKLFF; CDR3 DNA: TGTGCCAGCAGTCTTCAAGACTGGAATGAAAAACTGTTTTTT
J gene: TRBJ1-1; clone size: -; D gene: -; V gene: TRBV30; CDR3 protein: CAWSVTVNTEAFF; CDR3 DNA: TGTGCCTGGAGTGTAACTGTGAACACTGAAGCTTTCTTT
J gene: TRBJ1-1; clone size: -; D gene: TRBD1; V gene: TRBV5-5; CDR3 protein: CASSLRTGIEAFF; CDR3 DNA: TGTGCCAGCAGCCTAAGGACAGGGATTGAAGCTTTCTTT
J gene: TRBJ2-7; clone size: few; D gene: -; V gene: TRBV7-9; CDR3 protein: CASSPRLGGTWASGGEQYF; CDR3 DNA: TGTGCCAGCAGCCCACGTTTAGGCGGGACATGGGCTAGCGGCGGCGAGCAGTACTTC
J gene: TRBJ2-4; clone size: -; D gene: -; V gene: TRBV29-1; CDR3 protein: CSVERKGGTLAKNIQYF; CDR3 DNA: TGCAGCGTTGAAAGAAAGGGCGGGACCTTAGCCAAAAACATTCAGTACTTC
J gene: TRBJ2-5; clone size: -; D gene: -; V gene: TRBV6-5; CDR3 protein: CASSYGRGKETQYF; CDR3 DNA: TGTGCCAGCAGTTACGGTCGGGGTAAAGAGACCCAGTACTTC
J gene: TRBJ1-2; clone size: few; D gene: -; V gene: TRBV11-2; CDR3 protein: CASSPGPNYGYTF; CDR3 DNA: TGTGCCAGCAGCCCAGGGCCTAACTATGGCTACACCTTC
J gene: TRBJ2-1; clone size: few; D gene: TRBD1; V gene: TRBV29-1; CDR3 protein: CSAPAGQGWRGSYNEQFF; CDR3 DNA: TGCAGCGCCCCTGCGGGACAGGGTTGGCGGGGCTCCTACAATGAGCAGTTCTTC
J gene: TRBJ2-1; clone size: few; D gene: TRBD2; V gene: TRBV25-1; CDR3 protein: CASTGRPSLGQFF; CDR3 DNA: TGTGCCAGCACCGGGAGGCCCTCCCTCGGGCAGTTCTTC
J gene: TRBJ2-5; clone size: -; D gene: -; V gene: TRBV29-1; CDR3 protein: CSRPGNKETQYF; CDR3 DNA: TGCAGCCGCCCCGGGAATAAAGAGACCCAGTACTTC
J gene: TRBJ1-2; clone size: few; D gene: -; V gene: TRBV4-3; CDR3 protein: CASSQWTGINYGYTF; CDR3 DNA: TGCGCCAGCAGCCAGTGGACGGGGATTAACTATGGCTACACCTTC
J gene: TRBJ1-2; clone size: -; D gene: -; V gene: TRBV7-9; CDR3 protein: CASSLGLWTDNYGYTF; CDR3 DNA: TGTGCCAGCAGCTTAGGGTTATGGACAGACAACTATGGCTACACCTTC
J gene: TRBJ1-2; clone size: -; D gene: TRBD1; V gene: TRBV28; CDR3 protein: CASSLPGTGRANYGYTF; CDR3 DNA: TGTGCCAGCAGTTTACCGGGGACAGGGAGAGCTAACTATGGCTACACCTTC
J gene: TRBJ2-3; clone size: few; D gene: TRBD2; V gene: TRBV7-9; CDR3 protein: CASSLDVAGVVTQYF; CDR3 DNA: TGTGCCAGCAGCTTAGATGTAGCGGGAGTCGTTACGCAGTATTTT
J gene: TRBJ2-1; clone size: few; D gene: -; V gene: TRBV19; CDR3 protein: CASSIFQRYNEQFF; CDR3 DNA: TGTGCCAGTAGTATTTTTCAACGGTACAATGAGCAGTTCTTC
J gene: TRBJ2-3; clone size: few; D gene: TRBD2; V gene: TRBV28; CDR3 protein: CASSLPSGRATDTQYF; CDR3 DNA: TGTGCCAGCAGTTTGCCTAGCGGGAGGGCCACAGATACGCAGTATTTT
J gene: TRBJ2-7; clone size: -; D gene: -; V gene: TRBV18; CDR3 protein: CASSPQGGPLTVEQYF; CDR3 DNA: TGTGCCAGCTCACCCCAGGGGGGACCCTTAACTGTCGAGCAGTACTTC
J gene: TRBJ2-6; clone size: few; D gene: -; V gene: TRBV4-1; CDR3 protein: CASSLATTSVSSGANVLTF; CDR3 DNA: TGCGCCAGCAGCCTTGCCACGACTAGTGTTAGCTCTGGGGCCAACGTCCTGACTTTC
J gene: TRBJ1-5; clone size: -; D gene: -; V gene: TRBV2; CDR3 protein: CASSEERVGQPQHF; CDR3 DNA: TGTGCCAGCAGTGAAGAGAGGGTGGGTCAGCCCCAGCATTTT
J gene: TRBJ1-5; clone size: few; D gene: TRBD1; V gene: TRBV15; CDR3 protein: CATQDRVRGNQPQHF; CDR3 DNA: TGTGCCACCCAGGACAGGGTTCGGGGCAATCAGCCCCAGCATTTT
J gene: TRBJ1-1; clone size: -; D gene: -; V gene: TRBV14; CDR3 protein: CASSQVLGVPTEAFF; CDR3 DNA: TGTGCCAGCAGCCAAGTTCTTGGAGTACCCACTGAAGCTTTCTTT
J gene: TRBJ2-3; clone size: -; D gene: -; V gene: TRBV7-2; CDR3 protein: CASSLGSRWSTDTQYF; CDR3 DNA: TGTGCCAGCAGCTTAGGATCCCGGTGGAGCACAGATACGCAGTATTTT
J gene: TRBJ2-1; clone size: -; D gene: TRBD2; V gene: TRBV2; CDR3 protein: CASIGLAQSHEQFF; CDR3 DNA: TGTGCCAGCATTGGACTAGCGCAGAGTCATGAGCAGTTCTTC